A selection of T cell receptor beta chains follows, all from one sample in a study of cytomegalovirus exposure and HLA in healthy donors. Repertoires were generated with immunoSEQ multiplex PCR, while TCRdb's copy carries only in-frame clones and drops some. The sample carries fewer than 200,000 clones, roughly 80% recorded once. Sequences were obtained from PBMCs. Receptors were obtained from a woman aged 25 to 45 in good health and CMV-seropositive. CDR3s include the opening cysteine and the closing phenylalanine or tryptophan. Each record gives: CDR3 protein, D gene, V gene, J gene. D genes are given only for firm matches.

CDR3: CASSLAGVGYGYTF; D: .; V: TRBV13; J: TRBJ1-2
CDR3: CASSTGVLNTEAFF; D: TRBD1; V: TRBV6-5; J: TRBJ1-1
CDR3: CASSLERGAYEQYF; D: TRBD2; V: TRBV11-2; J: TRBJ2-7
CDR3: CASSEQDEKLFF; D: .; V: TRBV2; J: TRBJ1-4
CDR3: CASSPTGNQPQHF; D: .; V: TRBV7-8; J: TRBJ1-5
CDR3: CASSPDGANYGYTF; D: .; V: TRBV6-5; J: TRBJ1-2
CDR3: CASSIDKDMGYGYTF; D: .; V: TRBV19; J: TRBJ1-2
CDR3: CASSLNYGYTF; D: .; V: TRBV9; J: TRBJ1-2
CDR3: CASSSRTGGALWYTGELFF; D: TRBD1; V: TRBV5-4; J: TRBJ2-2
CDR3: CASSPRQGSTYEQYF; D: TRBD1; V: TRBV6-1; J: TRBJ2-7
CDR3: CASRSGTGTNQPQHF; D: TRBD1; V: TRBV4-2; J: TRBJ1-5
CDR3: CASSSFEGARTDTQYF; D: TRBD1; V: TRBV7-3; J: TRBJ2-3
CDR3: CASTKGPGANEKLFF; D: .; V: TRBV9; J: TRBJ1-4
CDR3: CASSQDRGQKTQYF; D: TRBD1; V: TRBV4-1; J: TRBJ2-5
CDR3: CASSLGGGEQPQHF; D: .; V: TRBV5-1; J: TRBJ1-5
CDR3: CASSQGPGNFTDTQYF; D: .; V: TRBV4-1; J: TRBJ2-3
CDR3: CASSVGPLSYEQYF; D: .; V: TRBV9; J: TRBJ2-7
CDR3: CASSRQGHSYEQYF; D: TRBD1; V: TRBV7-2; J: TRBJ2-7
CDR3: CASSPSGGSYNEQFF; D: TRBD2; V: TRBV7-2; J: TRBJ2-1
CDR3: CASSVEQGSYNEQFF; D: TRBD1; V: TRBV9; J: TRBJ2-1
CDR3: CASRTASNEKLFF; D: .; V: TRBV6-1; J: TRBJ1-4
CDR3: CASSYRPGSYGYTF; D: .; V: TRBV6-5; J: TRBJ1-2
CDR3: CASSHLKDRSSEQYF; D: TRBD1; V: TRBV27; J: TRBJ2-7
CDR3: CAISQWGQDFSTHSGANVLTF; D: TRBD1; V: TRBV10-3; J: TRBJ2-6
CDR3: CASSAPTGPQETQYF; D: TRBD1; V: TRBV2; J: TRBJ2-5
CDR3: CASSEEGLSPQHF; D: .; V: TRBV2; J: TRBJ1-5
CDR3: CASSLDREQYF; D: .; V: TRBV5-6; J: TRBJ2-7
CDR3: CASSQQRNRGGEKLFF; D: TRBD1; V: TRBV4-2; J: TRBJ1-4
CDR3: CASSLLRGGLGEQYF; D: TRBD2; V: TRBV28; J: TRBJ2-7
CDR3: CASSMFWGVDEKLFF; D: .; V: TRBV19; J: TRBJ1-4
CDR3: CASSWTSGDNEQFF; D: TRBD2; V: TRBV7-3; J: TRBJ2-1
CDR3: CASSLQGPYNSPLHF; D: .; V: TRBV2; J: TRBJ1-6
CDR3: CASRWTGDMSEAFF; D: TRBD1; V: TRBV6-1; J: TRBJ1-1
CDR3: CASSVGTGGDEAFF; D: TRBD1; V: TRBV9; J: TRBJ1-1
CDR3: CASSQKETAANYGYTF; D: .; V: TRBV4-2; J: TRBJ1-2
CDR3: CASSLIARAGFNTGELFF; D: .; V: TRBV7-3; J: TRBJ2-2
CDR3: CASSGRRTAEAFF; D: .; V: TRBV25-1; J: TRBJ1-1
CDR3: CASNPPTSGVSTGELFF; D: TRBD2; V: TRBV19; J: TRBJ2-2
CDR3: CASSVTVPSSYNSPLHF; D: .; V: TRBV6-1; J: TRBJ1-6
CDR3: CSVETETGNTIYF; D: .; V: TRBV29-1; J: TRBJ1-3
CDR3: CASSHPPSRDNEQFF; D: .; V: TRBV5-4; J: TRBJ2-1
CDR3: CASSAGGSISSNQPQHF; D: TRBD1; V: TRBV9; J: TRBJ1-5
CDR3: CASSFGTGRGAYEQYF; D: TRBD1; V: TRBV5-1; J: TRBJ2-7
CDR3: CASSLGLGTAQETQYF; D: TRBD1; V: TRBV5-6; J: TRBJ2-5
CDR3: CASSQDRRGNGYTF; D: .; V: TRBV4-2; J: TRBJ1-2
CDR3: CASRETGDTEAFF; D: TRBD1; V: TRBV6-6; J: TRBJ1-1
CDR3: CASTSRPGGAYNEQFF; D: .; V: TRBV5-8; J: TRBJ2-1
CDR3: CASSSAGDEQFF; D: .; V: TRBV6-6; J: TRBJ2-1
CDR3: CASRPRGRLNTEAFF; D: .; V: TRBV7-9; J: TRBJ1-1
CDR3: CASSPSWAGISYEQYF; D: .; V: TRBV27; J: TRBJ2-7
CDR3: CASSYRTGELFF; D: .; V: TRBV6-6; J: TRBJ2-2
CDR3: CSAPWRETQYF; D: .; V: TRBV20-1; J: TRBJ2-5
CDR3: CASSRDYNEQFF; D: .; V: TRBV5-1; J: TRBJ2-1
CDR3: CASSQETRSRGIFRPGNTIYF; D: TRBD1; V: TRBV4-1; J: TRBJ1-3
CDR3: CAWSVRGFSGNTIYF; D: .; V: TRBV30; J: TRBJ1-3
CDR3: CANSGGPDYEQYF; D: .; V: TRBV27; J: TRBJ2-7
CDR3: CASSPPAAYEQYF; D: .; V: TRBV18; J: TRBJ2-7
CDR3: CASSPDGNRPQHF; D: .; V: TRBV18; J: TRBJ1-5
CDR3: CASSLEGLVYEQYF; D: .; V: TRBV5-5; J: TRBJ2-7
CDR3: CASSLTGGNSPLHF; D: TRBD1; V: TRBV27; J: TRBJ1-6